This T cell receptor (beta chain) was recorded in a study of T-cell reconstitution after alpha-beta-depleted transplantation in children. Study-wide findings and caveats: From newly produced T cells came most of the T-cell counts and diversity one year after transplant.

On this clonotype itself: What it binds is unknown.

CDR1 is SGHRS, CDR2 YFSETQ, per germline. Losses at the gene ends were 0 bases for V and 8 bases for J; bases not matched to a gene: 7. The CDR3 consists of 15 residues. Unique molecular identifiers were incorporated into the prepared TCRbeta library. TCRdb passed the PCR reads through MiXCR, listing each CDR3 protein once. The table includes about 980,000 distinct CDR3 sequences, 25% to 35% detected once. The chain couples TRBV5-1 to TRBJ2-1, with TRBD1 matching 8 bases. The TCR comes from a boy under three years old who had a stem cell transplant for SCID, so the T cells may come from the graft donor. The specimen comprised PBMCs, mostly from graft donor cells, sampled 360 days after TCRalphabeta/CD19-depleted stem cell transplant. The CDR3: CASSLVSGGVYEQFF. The CDR3 DNA follows: TGCGCCAGCAGCTTGGTGTCAGGGGGCGTCTATGAGCAGTTCTTC.